This T cell receptor beta chain was retrieved from a study of long-term antiretroviral therapy in people with HIV. This clone appeared once. Samples were assayed with immunoSEQ v3.0 at survey level. Repertoires were generated with immunoSEQ multiplex PCR, while TCRdb's copy carries only in-frame clones and drops some. The sample contains some 48,000 clones, around 84% of which appear only once. Material: unsorted PBMCs, obtained 0.8 years after starting antiretroviral therapy. This clonotype was sampled from a woman aged 18-29 years with HIV.

The CDR3 sequence: CASSFRGGTGELFF. DNA of the CDR3: TGTGCCAGCAGTTTTAGAGGGGGGACCGGGGAGCTGTTTTTT. This chain joins TRBV27 and TRBJ2-2, with D perhaps TRBD1 or TRBD2 (6 bases each). The ends were cut back, 3 bases at V and 5 bases at J, with 10 bases in the middle. The length of the CDR3 is 14 residues. Germline values: CDR1 MNHEY, CDR2 SMNVEV (reference sequence).